This T cell receptor (beta chain) is drawn from a study of blood T cell repertoires in COVID-19. Across the study: The United States, Italy and Spain supplied acute and convalescent COVID-19 samples. T cells, B-cell-depleted T cells, or PBMCs provided the cDNA or gDNA that served as material.

Authors' analysis steps: Amplification of reference gene primers was used by the study to estimate nucleated cell counts. Using immunoSEQ multiplex PCR, the repertoire was profiled, and TCRdb retains in-frame clones only, with some absent. The D gene and trimming were derived from the DNA, and the V and J assignments and clone size from that table. Of about 110,000 clones listed, around 89% are singletons. The CDR3 is made up of 13 amino acids. V was clipped by 6 bases and J by 6 bases; unmatched bases: 6. Per germline, CDR1 LNHDA and CDR2 SQIVND (reference sequence). This sequence was found in a man aged 40-55 years with active or convalescent COVID-19. This rearrangement joins TRBV19 to TRBJ1-2; 8 positions agree with TRBD1. Specimen: peripheral blood. CDR3 protein: CASRDRVYDGYTF. The CDR3 nucleotides read TGTGCCAGTAGGGACAGGGTGTACGATGGCTACACCTTC.